The subject of this entry is one T cell receptor (beta chain). What it binds is unknown. The entry originates in a study of lymphopenia after photon versus proton radiotherapy. Study-wide results and caveats: After the lymphocyte nadir, photon-treated repertoires showed oligoclonal expansion, especially of CD8+ Temra cells. Post-nadir TCR diversity decline inversely tracked overall survival among those who died. Authors raise, but do not show, better survival with proton therapy. Under photons, naive T cells and diversity fell while effector/memory populations rose.

The germline V gene encodes CDR1 SGDLS and CDR2 YYNGEE. Trimming shortened V by 4 bases and J by 4 bases, and 26 bases separated the two germline ends. The CDR3 length is 18 residues. Clones were read by immunoSEQ multiplex PCR, and TCRdb kept only the in-frame ones, dropping some. The table has roughly 57,000 clones, around 82% seen once. The gene calls are TRBV9 and TRBJ1-1, with a tentative D call TRBD1 (5 bases). Specimen: peripheral blood, collected from a patient treated with photon-based radiotherapy. The sequence derives from a man aged 50 or older with gastric cancer. CDR3 DNA sequence: TGTGCCAGCAGCACAACACCCGGAACTAGGTCGGGGGGCACTGAAGCTTTCTTT. As protein: CASSTTPGTRSGGTEAFF.